This T cell receptor (beta chain) was captured by sequencing in a study of patients and donors after allogeneic stem cell transplantation. Germline lookup yields CDR1 LNHDA and CDR2 SQIVND (reference sequence). CDR3 length equals 14 residues. Trimming stripped 5 bases from V and 6 bases from J, with 16 bases between. TCRdb re-analysed the RT-PCR reads in MiXCR, keeping a single row per CDR3 protein. The profile shows roughly 940,000 distinct CDR3 sequences, around 17% of them singletons. The clonotype was recovered from a human donor who was either an allogeneic HSCT recipient or a stem cell or donor lymphocyte infusion donor (not recorded which). It is not recorded whose cells these are; they may come from a transplant donor. The sequencing input was blood, either unsorted or a sorted T cell fraction (not recorded which). The chain combines TRBV19 with TRBJ1-1; the D gene is possibly TRBD1 (5 bases). The CDR3 coding sequence is TGTGCCAGTAGTCCAAAGGGGACTTCGTCTGAAGCTTTCTTT. Its translation: CASSPKGTSSEAFF.